One sample yielded the 30 T cell receptor beta chains listed below, sequenced in a study of regulatory T cells in long-lasting Graves disease. The sample's time point: persistent/refractory GD, antithyroid drugs over 5 years with positive TRAb. PBMC RNA was the source of the TCR library. Through Arm-PCR of CDR3 regions and iRepertoire HTBI primers, TCR beta libraries were built. Each CDR3 protein is one row after TCRdb ran MiXCR on the multiplex PCR reads. In the table there are around 460,000 distinct CDR3 sequences, about 22% of which are singletons. This specimen was peripheral blood mononuclear cells (PBMCs), taken when the disease was refractory, from a patient treated with antithyroid drugs. Every receptor here comes from a female donor with Graves disease.

This clonotype was seen at least ten times. The chain couples TRBV6-1 to TRBJ1-1, with D possibly TRBD1 on 6 matching bases. V dropped 1 base and J dropped 7 bases, with 10 bases sitting between them. The V gene's germline CDR1 is MNHNS and CDR2 SASEGT. The CDR3 is made up of 13 amino acids. CDR3 protein: CASSEDWGREAFF. The CDR3 region has the DNA TGTGCCAGCAGTGAAGATTGGGGGCGTGAAGCTTTCTTT.

In its sample, this clonotype was seen a few times. The rearrangement uses TRBV3-1 and TRBJ1-1, with unresolved D. The CDR3 loop spans 13 amino acids. Germline V CDR1 and CDR2: LGHDT, YNNKEL (reference sequence). V lost 3 bases to trimming and J lost 1 base, with 6 bases between them. In nucleotides, the CDR3 is TGTGCCAGCAGCCAGAGACAGAACACTGAAGCTTTCTTT. Encoded protein: CASSQRQNTEAFF.

The chain couples TRBV7-2 to TRBJ2-6; TRBD1 might be the D (6 bases). CDR3 length: 17 amino acids. Germline CDR1 reads SGHTA; CDR2 reads FQGNSA. The V end was cut by 5 bases, the J end by 1 base, with 15 bases between. CDR3 amino acids: CASSPGNRASGANVLTF. Here the CDR3 DNA reads TGTGCCAGCAGCCCAGGGAACAGGGCTTCTGGGGCCAACGTCCTGACTTTC.

This clonotype was seen many times. The chain employs TRBV28 and TRBJ2-2; the match to TRBD1 covers 9 bases. CDR1 and CDR2 (germline): MDHEN, SYDVKM. The trim removed 2 bases at V and 6 bases at J, leaving 7 bases unmatched. The CDR3 loop spans 16 amino acids. CDR3 coding DNA: TGTGCCAGCAGTTTAATGGGGGGACAGGGTCCCGGGGAGCTGTTTTTT. Translated: CASSLMGGQGPGELFF.

This clonotype was recorded many times. The rearrangement links TRBV7-8 to TRBJ2-5; unclear D gene. Trimming took off 1 base at V and 1 base at J, with 7 bases between the two ends. Germline values: CDR1 SGHVS, CDR2 FQNEAQ. This CDR3 has 14 residues. In DNA, the CDR3 is TGTGCCAGCAGCTTAGTACTCAGCCAAGAGACCCAGTACTTC. It is translated as CASSLVLSQETQYF. Complete variable domain (other parts from reference TRBV7-8 and TRBJ2-5): GAGVSQSPRYKVAKRGQDVALRCDPISGHVSLFWYQQALGQGPEFLTYFQNEAQLDKSGLPSDRFFAERPEGSVSTLKIQRTQQEDSAVYLCASSLVLSQETQYFGPGTRLLVL.

This clonotype was seen a handful of times. CDR3 DNA: TGTGCCAGCAGTGAATCAGCAGGACACAATGAGCAGTTCTTC. Protein product: CASSESAGHNEQFF. The J gene is TRBJ2-1, the V gene TRBV2; D gene uncertain. The ends were cut back, 2 bases at V and 5 bases at J, with 10 bases in the middle. The CDR3 extends over 14 amino acids. Germline V gene sequence: CDR1 SNHLY, CDR2 FYNNEI.

In this sample, this clonotype turned up many times. The chain couples TRBV6-1 to TRBJ2-5, with 8 bases aligning to TRBD2. Germline V gene lookup returns CDR1 MNHNS and CDR2 SASEGT. The ends lost 6 bases at V and 5 bases at J; junction bases unmatched: 8. The CDR3 sequence is 14 residues long. The CDR3 here is CASRNGGAIETQYF. The CDR3 DNA reads as TGTGCCAGCAGAAACGGGGGGGCCATCGAGACCCAGTACTTC.

The chain recombines TRBV15 with TRBJ2-2; D gene uncertain. Germline lookup yields CDR1 LNHNV and CDR2 YYDKDF (reference sequence). The CDR3 loop spans 15 amino acids. Trimming took 5 bases from V and 0 from J, leaving 10 bases between them. The CDR3 region has the DNA TGTGCCACCAGCGGCAGGCCCACGAACACCGGGGAGCTGTTTTTT. This sequence encodes CATSGRPTNTGELFF.

The chain uses TRBV10-2 and TRBJ2-7; the D gene could be TRBD1 or TRBD2 (5 bases each). Looked up from germline, CDR1 is WSHSY and CDR2 is SAAADI. The CDR3 has 13 amino acids. The V and J ends lost 7 bases and 2 bases respectively, with 12 bases between them. CDR3 in DNA: TGCGCCAGCACCCGGGACCGTACCTACGAGCAGTACTTC. It specifies CASTRDRTYEQYF.

This clonotype was detected a few times. V gene TRBV7-9 combines with J gene TRBJ2-7; D may match TRBD1 or TRBD2 (5 bases each). This CDR3 has 16 amino acids. Per the germline V gene, CDR1 is SEHNR and CDR2 is FQNEAQ (reference sequence). V gave up 5 bases and J gave up 5 bases, with 22 bases separating them. CDR3 loop: CASSPPSGPKTDEQYF. The CDR3 nucleotides read TGTGCCAGCAGCCCCCCGTCGGGGCCAAAGACAGACGAGCAGTACTTC.

This clonotype was seen more than once but under ten times. The genes are TRBV9 and TRBJ1-5; possibly TRBD1 for D (5 bases). CDR1 is SGDLS and CDR2 is YYNGEE in the germline V gene. This CDR3 is 15 amino acids long. V dropped 5 bases and J dropped 1 base, with 13 bases sitting between them. The DNA for the CDR3 is TGTGCCAGCAGTGCCTCAGGGACCAGCAATCAGCCCCAGCATTTT. Protein: CASSASGTSNQPQHF.

A word on this clonotype: A much larger clone differs from this one at a single base, so this may be a read error. The conserved final phenylalanine or tryptophan is absent from the CDR3, which likely points to a read error. This chain joins TRBV7-2 and TRBJ2-7; tentatively, D is TRBD1 (7 bases). Trimming took 0 bases from V and 4 from J, leaving 13 bases between them. The germline gives CDR1 SGHTA, CDR2 FQGNSA. The CDR3 is made up of 15 amino acids. For the CDR3, the DNA is TGTGCCAGCAGCTTAGCGTCGGCAGGGGGGTACGAGCAGTACTCC. Encoded protein: CASSLASAGGYEQYS.

This clonotype occurred many times. A junction boundary mismatches the germline segment, possibly from a read error. The chain uses TRBV2 and TRBJ1-2; D may be TRBD1 (6 bases). This CDR3 has 15 amino acids. CDR1 is SNHLY and CDR2 is FYNNEI in the germline V gene. CDR3 in amino acids: CASSEDSGTLTSYTF. The DNA of the CDR3 is TGTGCCAGCAGCGAAGACTCCGGGACATTAACTTCCTACACCTTC.

This clonotype was counted between two and nine times. The genes are TRBV30 and TRBJ1-6; D may be TRBD1 (5 bases). This CDR3 has 13 amino acids. The germline V gene encodes CDR1 GTSNPN and CDR2 SVGIG (reference sequence). V was trimmed by 3 bases and J by 7 bases, leaving 10 bases between them. The CDR3 nucleotides are TGTGCCTGGAGGGACACGGCAAATTCACCCCTCCACTTT. It translates to CAWRDTANSPLHF.

This clonotype was found many times. The chain carries TRBV20-1 and TRBJ2-1, with D possibly TRBD2 on 5 matching bases. CDR3 length equals 14 residues. Germline V lookup: CDR1 DFQATT, CDR2 SNEGSKA (reference sequence). V lost 6 bases to trimming and J lost 5 bases, with 17 bases between them. CDR3 nucleotides: TGCAGTGCCCCGGCGGGCTATGATCACAATGAGCAGTTCTTC. Translating gives CSAPAGYDHNEQFF.

This clonotype appeared a few times. The chain uses TRBV3-1 and TRBJ1-1; TRBD1 matches 7 bases. The CDR3 consists of 15 residues. The V gene's germline CDR1 is LGHDT and CDR2 YNNKEL (reference sequence). V shed 3 bases, J shed 1 base, and the junction held 5 bases outside the gene matches. CDR3 protein: CASSHLWTGNTEAFF. The CDR3 DNA reads as TGTGCCAGCAGCCACCTCTGGACAGGGAACACTGAAGCTTTCTTT.

This clonotype was observed a few times. V is TRBV7-3 and J is TRBJ1-6, with TRBD1 as a possible D gene (6 bases). The length of the CDR3 is 12 residues. V lost 5 bases and J lost 11, with 10 bases in between. Germline V lookup: CDR1 SGHTA, CDR2 FQGTGA. In DNA, the CDR3 is TGTGCCAGCAGCAAACAGGGAGCACCCCTCCACTTT. This translates into CASSKQGAPLHF.

This clonotype was found a few times. The chain is built from TRBV20-1 and TRBJ2-7, with 11 bases lining up with TRBD2. Germline CDR1 DFQATT, CDR2 SNEGSKA (reference sequence). Trimming cost V 0 bases and J 5 bases; bases outside gene matches: 6. The CDR3 spans 15 residues. The DNA for the CDR3 is TGCAGTGCTAGAGATTTAGCGGGGGGGCGGAACGAGCAGTACTTC. Amino acid sequence: CSARDLAGGRNEQYF.

This clonotype was counted many times. The chain uses TRBV15 and TRBJ1-1; D is unclear. The CDR3 totals 13 residues. The germline V and J ends were trimmed by 0 bases and 5 bases, with 7 bases remaining between them. The germline gives CDR1 LNHNV, CDR2 YYDKDF (reference sequence). The CDR3 region has the DNA TGTGCCACCAGCAGAGAAAGGTTGACTGAAGCTTTCTTT. It specifies CATSRERLTEAFF. Looking up the rest from reference TRBV15 and TRBJ1-1 gives the full variable domain: DAMVIQNPRYQVTQFGKPVTLSCSQTLNHNVMYWYQQKSSQAPKLLFHYYDKDFNNEADTPDNFQSRRPNTSFCFLDIRSPGLGDTAMYLCATSRERLTEAFFGQGTRLTVV.

This chain connects TRBV15 to TRBJ2-7, with D possibly being TRBD1 or TRBD2 (7 bases each). The CDR3 is 18 amino acids. Germline V gene data show CDR1 as LNHNV and CDR2 as YYDKDF (reference sequence). With 4 bases removed from V and 5 bases from J, the gap between germline ends came to 27 bases. CDR3 sequence: CATSTLQGPSGETHEQYF. CDR3 nucleotide sequence: TGTGCCACCAGCACCCTACAGGGGCCTAGCGGTGAAACCCACGAGCAGTACTTC.

This clonotype came up many times. The chain joins TRBV28 to TRBJ1-2; D gene uncertain. The germline V gene encodes CDR1 MDHEN and CDR2 SYDVKM. The CDR3 runs 11 residues. V gave up 5 bases and J gave up 8 bases, with 9 bases separating them. The CDR3: CASSPSVGYTF. CDR3 in DNA: TGTGCCAGCAGTCCCTCGGTGGGCTACACCTTC.

This clonotype was recorded at least ten times. V is TRBV2 and J is TRBJ2-2, with 7 bases identical to TRBD2. V lost 2 bases to trimming and J lost 5 bases; unmatched junction nucleotides: 8. The germline gives CDR1 SNHLY, CDR2 FYNNEI. CDR3 length: 16 residues. The chain's CDR3 is CASSERGGRTTGELFF. In DNA, the CDR3 is TGTGCCAGCAGTGAAAGGGGCGGGAGAACAACCGGGGAGCTGTTTTTT.

This clonotype was seen a single time. The CDR3 sequence is CASSLNPGQDLYTF. In DNA form, the CDR3 reads TGTGCCAGCAGCCTCAACCCGGGACAGGACCTCTACACCTTC. The chain carries TRBV7-9 and TRBJ1-2; 8 positions match TRBD1. The CDR3 is made up of 14 amino acids. V lost 5 bases to trimming and J lost 10 bases; unmatched junction nucleotides: 12. In germline, CDR1 is SEHNR, CDR2 FQNEAQ (reference sequence).

Here the CDR3 reads CAWSPGRGEQYF. The CDR3 DNA follows: TGTGCCTGGAGTCCCGGGAGGGGTGAGCAGTACTTC. The chain joins TRBV30 to TRBJ2-7, with 8 bases that match TRBD2. The V gene's germline CDR1 is GTSNPN and CDR2 SVGIG (reference sequence). V was pared by 2 bases and J by 7 bases, with 4 bases of the junction left unmatched. CDR3 length: 12 residues.

Concerning this clonotype: Since a much larger clone is just one base distant, this may be a read error. A read error is likely, as this CDR3 ends without the conserved phenylalanine or tryptophan. This chain uses TRBV7-2 with TRBJ2-7; D may correspond to TRBD1 or TRBD2 (5 bases each). The CDR3 extends over 14 amino acids. CDR1 SGHTA and CDR2 FQGNSA come from the germline V gene. The germline V and J ends were trimmed by 5 bases and 6 bases, with 17 bases remaining between them. CDR3 sequence (DNA): TGTGCCAGCAGCCGAAAGGGGAGATATGTCGAGCAGTACTCC. This gives the protein CASSRKGRYVEQYS.

The chain recombines TRBV28 with TRBJ1-2, with 10 bases identical to TRBD1. Germline V gene sequence: CDR1 MDHEN, CDR2 SYDVKM. With V trimmed by 6 bases and J by 6 bases, 16 bases remained unmatched. The CDR3 totals 17 residues. The CDR3 DNA follows: TGTGCCAGCAGCCCCGGGGCCCCCGGGACAGGGGTTAATGGCTACACCTTC. It specifies CASSPGAPGTGVNGYTF.

This clonotype was observed a few times. The chain is built from TRBV29-1 and TRBJ2-3; TRBD1 might be the D (6 bases). Per the germline V gene, CDR1 is SQVTM and CDR2 is ANQGSEA. The V end lost 4 bases, the J end lost 2 bases, and 10 bases lay between the germline ends. The CDR3 loop spans 13 amino acids. CDR3 sequence (DNA): TGCAGCGTTGGGGACACCTCCACAGATACGCAGTATTTT. It specifies CSVGDTSTDTQYF.

This clonotype was recorded a few times. The J gene is TRBJ1-5, the V gene TRBV20-1; D is possibly TRBD1 (6 bases). V lost 6 bases and J 7 bases, leaving 13 bases between the germline ends. Germline CDR1 and CDR2: DFQATT and SNEGSKA (reference sequence). The CDR3 has 12 amino acids. As DNA, the CDR3 is TGCAGTGCCATAGGGGGGGACCAGCCCCAGCATTTT. Protein sequence: CSAIGGDQPQHF.

About this clonotype: A read error may be the cause here, since a much bigger clone is one base away. The rearrangement links TRBV27 to TRBJ2-6; no definite D call. CDR3 length: 14 amino acids. CDR1 and CDR2 from the germline V gene are MNHEY and SMNVEV (reference sequence). CDR3 amino acids: CASSLFSGTNVLTF. In nucleotides, the CDR3 is TGTGCCAGCAGTTTATTTTCTGGGACCAACGTCCTGACTTTC.

This clonotype was observed at least ten times. V is TRBV6-1 and J is TRBJ1-5; no firm D call. Germline V gene data show CDR1 as MNHNS and CDR2 as SASEGT. V was shortened by 10 bases and J by 0 bases, with 10 bases between the two germline ends. The CDR3 extends over 13 amino acids. CDR3 protein: CATIDGSNQPQHF. For the CDR3, the DNA is TGTGCCACTATAGACGGTAGCAATCAGCCCCAGCATTTT.